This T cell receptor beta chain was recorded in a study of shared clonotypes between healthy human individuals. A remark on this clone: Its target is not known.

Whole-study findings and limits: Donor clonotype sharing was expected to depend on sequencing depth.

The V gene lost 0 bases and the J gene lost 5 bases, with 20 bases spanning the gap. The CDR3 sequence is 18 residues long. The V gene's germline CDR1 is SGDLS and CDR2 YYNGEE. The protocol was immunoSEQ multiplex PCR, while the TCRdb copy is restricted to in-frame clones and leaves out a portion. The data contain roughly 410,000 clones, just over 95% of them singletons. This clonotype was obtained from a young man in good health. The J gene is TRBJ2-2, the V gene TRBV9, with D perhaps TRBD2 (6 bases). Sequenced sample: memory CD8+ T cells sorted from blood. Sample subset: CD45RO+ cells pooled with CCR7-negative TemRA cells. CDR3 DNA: TGTGCCAGCAGCGTAGCTGAATTTGTCGGAGGGCTTACCGGGGAGCTGTTTTTT. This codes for CASSVAEFVGGLTGELFF.